This TCR beta chain was found in a study of Ad26.COV2.S vaccination and SARS-CoV-2 variants. Worth noting for this clone: Its antigen is as yet unknown.

As to treatment: 15 to 20 received Ad26.COV2.S at low or high dose, single or two shots; roughly five received placebo; per-sample allocation not given. Sampling happened 63 days after the first vaccine or placebo injection. Trimming left V 0 bases short and J 3 bases short, with 11 bases between. This CDR3 has 15 residues. CDR1 MGHRA and CDR2 YSYEKL come from the germline V gene. Some clones are missing from TCRdb's copy, which holds only in-frame ones; the method was immunoSEQ multiplex PCR. Of about 400,000 clones listed, 89% are singletons. Study outcomes and limitations: Analyses of TCR breadth and depth may have underestimated total T cell responses. The breadth of spike-specific CD8+ and CD4+ T cell responses after vaccination was reportedly substantial.

This chain connects TRBV4-1 to TRBJ1-2; unclear D gene. Source: peripheral blood, taken in a trial of Ad26.COV2.S vaccine versus placebo. This receptor was identified in a person between 18 and 60 years old who received the Ad26.COV2.S COVID-19 vaccine or a placebo. The CDR3 bases are TGCGCCAGCAGCCAAGACGTCGGGCGGGACTATGGCTACACCTTC. Its translation: CASSQDVGRDYGYTF.